Listed here is a single T cell receptor beta chain. What it binds is not known. This entry comes from a study of cytomegalovirus exposure and HLA in healthy donors. About the study: Membership in the Caucasian-associated ancestry cluster was found for about four fifths of approximately 430 genotyped donors. Study findings and constraints: Productive status was seen about 90% or about 30% of the time for most TCR beta V segments in an earlier analysis. TRBV6-2, TRBV6-3 and some other V segments were excluded as indistinguishable.

V shed 5 bases and J 2 bases; nucleotides not matched to a gene: 10. CDR1 MNHNY and CDR2 SVGAGI come from the germline V gene (reference sequence). This CDR3 has 16 amino acids. All the people who gave samples were healthy bone marrow donors. PCR amplification relied on 60 Vbeta primers (plus 13 Jbeta primers). The protocol was immunoSEQ multiplex PCR, while the TCRdb copy is restricted to in-frame clones and leaves out a portion. The table lists about 76,000 clones, under 80% of them singletons. The chain links TRBV6-6 to TRBJ2-7; 9 bases agree with TRBD2. The receptor comes from a man aged 55 to 69 in good health and CMV-seropositive. Sequences were obtained from PBMCs. This CDR3 is CASSLGSGSGTYEQYF. The CDR3, as DNA: TGTGCCAGCAGTCTGGGTAGCGGGAGCGGGACCTACGAGCAGTACTTC.